One sample yielded the 10 T cell receptor beta chains listed below, sequenced in a study of control samples from healthy donors and cancer patients. Sequencing used immunoSEQ multiplex PCR; TCRdb keeps in-frame clones, though not all of them. The table shows around 100,000 clones, with around 88% occurring only once. The sequencing input was PBMCs. The receptors originated from a man between 60 and 70 years old with lung cancer.

The chain uses TRBV9 and TRBJ2-1, with D unclear. This CDR3 spans 15 amino acids. From germline, CDR1 is SGDLS and CDR2 YYNGEE. The V gene lost 0 bases and the J gene lost 10 bases, with 17 bases spanning the gap. For the CDR3, the DNA is TGTGCCAGCAGCGTAGGAGCAAATTCTGTCAGCGAGCAGTTCTTC. Residues: CASSVGANSVSEQFF.

The chain uses TRBV24-1 and TRBJ1-5; 8 bases match TRBD1. J lost 0 bases, V lost 3 bases, and 3 bases had no gene match. This CDR3 is built from 16 residues. Per the germline V gene, CDR1 is KGHDR and CDR2 is SFDVKD. For the CDR3, the DNA is TGTGCCACCAGTGATCCCGGGACAGGTAGCAATCAGCCCCAGCATTTT. Protein product: CATSDPGTGSNQPQHF.

This clone showed up just once. This chain joins TRBV7-9 and TRBJ1-1; no clear D. The CDR3 covers 14 residues. CDR1 is SEHNR and CDR2 is FQNEAQ in the germline V gene (reference sequence). With 3 bases removed from V and 5 bases from J, the gap between germline ends came to 13 bases. In DNA form, the CDR3 reads TGTGCCAGCAGCTTGAAGGCAGATGGGACTGAAGCTTTCTTT. Translated: CASSLKADGTEAFF. The variable domain in full, with the rest retrieved from reference TRBV7-9 and TRBJ1-1, is DTGVSQNPRHKITKRGQNVTFRCDPISEHNRLYWYRQTLGQGPEFLTYFQNEAQLEKSRLLSDRFSAERPKGSFSTLEIQRTEQGDSAMYLCASSLKADGTEAFFGQGTRLTVV.

V usage is TRBV6-1 and J usage is TRBJ1-5, with no clear D. The V gene's germline CDR1 is MNHNS and CDR2 SASEGT. V was trimmed by 1 base and J by 7 bases, leaving 8 bases between them. The CDR3 has 13 amino acids. Here the CDR3 reads CASSEEHGQPQHF. The CDR3 coding sequence is TGTGCCAGCAGTGAAGAGCACGGGCAGCCCCAGCATTTT.

This clone was counted a few times. The chain joins TRBV5-1 to TRBJ1-2, with D possibly TRBD1 on 6 matching bases. Germline assignment: CDR1 SGHRS and CDR2 YFSETQ. This CDR3 has 14 residues. The ends were cut back, 3 bases at V and 6 bases at J, with 15 bases in the middle. The CDR3 DNA reads as TGCGCCAGCAGCTCCTCTCAGGGGAGGGATGGCTACACCTTC. Its translation is CASSSSQGRDGYTF. Complete variable domain (other parts from reference TRBV5-1 and TRBJ1-2): KAGVTQTPRYLIKTRGQQVTLSCSPISGHRSVSWYQQTPGQGLQFLFEYFSETQRNKGNFPGRFSGRQFSNSRSEMNVSTLELGDSALYLCASSSSQGRDGYTFGSGTRLTVV.

This clone was seen a single time. This chain uses TRBV6-6 with TRBJ1-6; D is unclear. V was cut by 2 bases and J by 7 bases, with 3 bases left in between. CDR3 length: 12 residues. CDR1 and CDR2 from the germline V gene are MNHNY and SVGAGI (reference sequence). CDR3 in DNA: TGTGCCAGCAGTTACGACAATTCACCCCTCCACTTT. Translation gives CASSYDNSPLHF.

The J gene is TRBJ2-5, the V gene TRBV9; 9 positions match TRBD2. The ends lost 2 bases at V and 1 base at J; junction bases unmatched: 3. CDR1 and CDR2 from the germline V gene are SGDLS and YYNGEE. The CDR3 is 15 residues long. Written as DNA, the CDR3 is TGTGCCAGCAGCGTGGGCGGGGGGGTCCAAGAGACCCAGTACTTC. Translation: CASSVGGGVQETQYF.

CDR3 sequence reads: CASSLKEAGWDTQYF. DNA for the CDR3: TGCGCCAGCAGCTTGAAGGAGGCCGGGTGGGATACGCAGTATTTT. This chain uses TRBV5-1 with TRBJ2-3, with a possible D match to TRBD2 (5 bases). The CDR3 is 15 amino acids. CDR1 and CDR2 from the germline V gene are SGHRS and YFSETQ. The V and J ends lost 1 base and 6 bases respectively, with 15 bases between them.

There are many counts of this clone. This rearrangement joins TRBV11-3 to TRBJ2-1, with TRBD1 identical over 9 bases. This CDR3 is 16 amino acids long. V shed 1 base, J shed 5 bases, and the junction held 6 bases outside the gene matches. Germline CDR1 and CDR2: SGHNT and YENEEA. The DNA for the CDR3 is TGTGCCAGCAGCTTAGCTGGTGGACAGGGGAACAATGAGCAGTTCTTC. Protein product: CASSLAGGQGNNEQFF.

This clone was seen just once. V is TRBV5-5 and J is TRBJ2-3; 10 bases map to TRBD2. The V gene end was trimmed by 0 bases and the J gene end by 0 bases; junction bases not matched to a gene: 7. This CDR3 contains 18 residues. CDR1 and CDR2 from the germline V gene are SGHKS and YYEKEE (reference sequence). The CDR3 nucleotides read TGTGCCAGCAGCTTGGTATTAGTAGCGGGGGGTAGCACAGATACGCAGTATTTT. This encodes CASSLVLVAGGSTDTQYF.